What follows is one T cell receptor (beta chain) and its context. The record originates from a study of monozygotic twins with inflammatory bowel disease. CDR3 length: 13 residues. Germline CDR1 is ENHRY and CDR2 is SYGVKD. Reanalyzing the 5' RACE reads, TCRdb keeps one entry per CDR3 protein, without DNA. The sample table sets out a few hundred thousand distinct CDR3 sequences. Sequences were obtained from blood. V and J are TRBV10-3 and TRBJ2-7. The TCR was taken from a human donor with ulcerative colitis or Crohn's disease, or a healthy co-twin of an affected twin (not recorded which). CDR3 region: CAITRQGTYEQYF.